A selection of T cell receptor beta chains follows, all from one sample in a study of shared clonotypes between healthy human individuals. The data were produced by immunoSEQ multiplex PCR, yet TCRdb's version contains in-frame clones alone and is incomplete. Here the sample spans about 490,000 clones, 79% being singletons. Sequenced input: PBMCs. These receptors all stem from a woman aged 35 to 49 in good health. Some clones in this sample may be carry-over from other donors' samples. Both conserved end residues are part of each CDR3. A D gene is named only where the DNA matches it firmly. Some rows have no size entry. The others give once, few or many, or a class for an expanded clone.

CDR3nt: TGCGCCAGCAGCCAAGACGGGCGCGGGACGAACACTGAAGCTTTCTTT
CDR3aa: CASSQDGRGTNTEAFF
j_gene: TRBJ1-1
d_gene: -
abundance: -
v_gene: TRBV4-3

CDR3nt: TGTGCCAGCAGACAAACAGGGTTGGGAAACACCATATATTTT
CDR3aa: CASRQTGLGNTIYF
j_gene: TRBJ1-3
d_gene: -
abundance: few
v_gene: TRBV6-5

CDR3nt: TGCGCCAGCAGCTTGGGGACAGGGGTCGGCTATGGCTACACCTTC
CDR3aa: CASSLGTGVGYGYTF
j_gene: TRBJ1-2
d_gene: TRBD1
abundance: -
v_gene: TRBV5-1

CDR3nt: TGCGCCAGCAGCTGGTCCGGTCCCGGTAACACCGGGGAGCTGTTTTTT
CDR3aa: CASSWSGPGNTGELFF
j_gene: TRBJ2-2
d_gene: -
abundance: once
v_gene: TRBV5-1

CDR3nt: TGTGCCAGCAGTTTACGGGGTGGGGTGGACGAGCAGTACTTC
CDR3aa: CASSLRGGVDEQYF
j_gene: TRBJ2-7
d_gene: -
abundance: -
v_gene: TRBV28

CDR3nt: TGTGCCAGCAGCCTAGTAGGGACTAGGGGCAATGAGCAGTTCTTC
CDR3aa: CASSLVGTRGNEQFF
j_gene: TRBJ2-1
d_gene: TRBD2
abundance: -
v_gene: TRBV7-3

CDR3nt: TGTGCCAGCAGCGTGGGGGGAGCCGGGGAGCTGTTTTTT
CDR3aa: CASSVGGAGELFF
j_gene: TRBJ2-2
d_gene: -
abundance: -
v_gene: TRBV9

CDR3nt: TGTGCCAGCAGCTTACTAGCGGGAGATGCCGGGGAGCTGTTTTTT
CDR3aa: CASSLLAGDAGELFF
j_gene: TRBJ2-2
d_gene: TRBD2
abundance: -
v_gene: TRBV7-3

CDR3nt: TGTGCCAGCAGCTTATGGGAGGGAGAGACCCAGTACTTC
CDR3aa: CASSLWEGETQYF
j_gene: TRBJ2-5
d_gene: TRBD2
abundance: -
v_gene: TRBV11-3

CDR3nt: TGTGCCAGCAGAACCTACAGGGACTCCTACGAGCAGTACTTC
CDR3aa: CASRTYRDSYEQYF
j_gene: TRBJ2-7
d_gene: -
abundance: -
v_gene: TRBV6-5

CDR3nt: TGCGCCAGCAGCCCATATACAGGGGGTAACACTGAAGCTTTCTTT
CDR3aa: CASSPYTGGNTEAFF
j_gene: TRBJ1-1
d_gene: TRBD1
abundance: -
v_gene: TRBV5-1

CDR3nt: TGCGCCAGCAGCTCCCGGGCCCCCTACGAGCAGTACTTC
CDR3aa: CASSSRAPYEQYF
j_gene: TRBJ2-7
d_gene: -
abundance: -
v_gene: TRBV4-1

CDR3nt: TGTGCCAGCAGTTGGGGACAGGGGGCTAATTCACCCCTCCACTTT
CDR3aa: CASSWGQGANSPLHF
j_gene: TRBJ1-6
d_gene: TRBD1
abundance: -
v_gene: TRBV27

CDR3nt: TGTGCCAGCAGCTTACTCAACAGCAGGAACACTGAAGCTTTCTTT
CDR3aa: CASSLLNSRNTEAFF
j_gene: TRBJ1-1
d_gene: -
abundance: -
v_gene: TRBV7-8

CDR3nt: TGTGCCAGCAGTTGGGGGGGGGACTCCTACGAGCAGTACTTC
CDR3aa: CASSWGGDSYEQYF
j_gene: TRBJ2-7
d_gene: TRBD2
abundance: -
v_gene: TRBV6-5

CDR3nt: TGTGCCAGCAGCTACGAACAGGGGGTGCAGCCCCAGCATTTT
CDR3aa: CASSYEQGVQPQHF
j_gene: TRBJ1-5
d_gene: TRBD1
abundance: -
v_gene: TRBV7-6

CDR3nt: TGTGCCAGCAGTTTACAAGGGAACACCGGGGAGCTGTTTTTT
CDR3aa: CASSLQGNTGELFF
j_gene: TRBJ2-2
d_gene: -
abundance: -
v_gene: TRBV28

CDR3nt: TGTGCCAGCAGCCCCCCGGGGAGCAGCCTCAATACGCAGTATTTT
CDR3aa: CASSPPGSSLNTQYF
j_gene: TRBJ2-3
d_gene: -
abundance: many
v_gene: TRBV7-8

CDR3nt: TGTGCCAGCTCACCAGGAACGGGCGGGGAGCTGTTTTTT
CDR3aa: CASSPGTGGELFF
j_gene: TRBJ2-2
d_gene: -
abundance: -
v_gene: TRBV18

CDR3nt: TGTGCCAGCAGGACTAGCGGGACGAACACCGGGGAGCTGTTTTTT
CDR3aa: CASRTSGTNTGELFF
j_gene: TRBJ2-2
d_gene: TRBD2
abundance: -
v_gene: TRBV2

CDR3nt: TGTGCCAGCTCACCCGGGGGTGGAGATCAGCCCCAGCATTTT
CDR3aa: CASSPGGGDQPQHF
j_gene: TRBJ1-5
d_gene: -
abundance: -
v_gene: TRBV18

CDR3nt: TGTGCCAGCAGTTCCGGGGCAGCGGGAGGCACAGATACGCAGTATTTT
CDR3aa: CASSSGAAGGTDTQYF
j_gene: TRBJ2-3
d_gene: TRBD2
abundance: -
v_gene: TRBV28

CDR3nt: TGTGCCAGCAGCAAGGAACAGGGGCGCGAAGGCACTGAAGCTTTCTTT
CDR3aa: CASSKEQGREGTEAFF
j_gene: TRBJ1-1
d_gene: -
abundance: -
v_gene: TRBV21-1

CDR3nt: TGTGCCAGCAGTTCCGGGACAGGCTTGTTTTCATCCGGAAAACTGTTTTTT
CDR3aa: CASSSGTGLFSSGKLFF
j_gene: TRBJ1-4
d_gene: TRBD1
abundance: -
v_gene: TRBV5-4

CDR3nt: TGCGCCAGCAGCCAACACCTGAGGGGATCCTACAATGAGCAGTTCTTC
CDR3aa: CASSQHLRGSYNEQFF
j_gene: TRBJ2-1
d_gene: -
abundance: -
v_gene: TRBV4-1

CDR3nt: TGTGCCAGCAGTCTCCGACAGGGTTTAGAACAGCCCCAGCATTTT
CDR3aa: CASSLRQGLEQPQHF
j_gene: TRBJ1-5
d_gene: TRBD1
abundance: few
v_gene: TRBV6-1

CDR3nt: TGTGCCAGCAGCCAAAGCAGGGTTCAGCCCCAGCATTTT
CDR3aa: CASSQSRVQPQHF
j_gene: TRBJ1-5
d_gene: -
abundance: -
v_gene: TRBV4-2

CDR3nt: TGTGCCAGCAGCCCCCAGGGACAGACCTACGAGCAGTACTTC
CDR3aa: CASSPQGQTYEQYF
j_gene: TRBJ2-7
d_gene: TRBD1
abundance: few
v_gene: TRBV9

CDR3nt: TGTGCCAGCAGTCCTTATTTGGGAGGCACCGGGGAGCTGTTTTTT
CDR3aa: CASSPYLGGTGELFF
j_gene: TRBJ2-2
d_gene: -
abundance: -
v_gene: TRBV27

CDR3nt: TGTGCCAGCAGCTTGGGGACAGGGGTTGGTAGTACGCAGTATTTT
CDR3aa: CASSLGTGVGSTQYF
j_gene: TRBJ2-3
d_gene: TRBD1
abundance: few
v_gene: TRBV5-4

CDR3nt: TGTGCCAGCAGGGACCTGAATCAGGGAAATCAGCCCCAGCATTTT
CDR3aa: CASRDLNQGNQPQHF
j_gene: TRBJ1-5
d_gene: -
abundance: -
v_gene: TRBV2

CDR3nt: TGTGCCAGCAGCTCAACCAGGAGCTCTGGAAACACCATATATTTT
CDR3aa: CASSSTRSSGNTIYF
j_gene: TRBJ1-3
d_gene: -
abundance: -
v_gene: TRBV7-9

CDR3nt: TGTGCCAGCAGCCTAGCGGGGCTTAAAGAGACCCAGTACTTC
CDR3aa: CASSLAGLKETQYF
j_gene: TRBJ2-5
d_gene: TRBD2
abundance: -
v_gene: TRBV7-2

CDR3nt: TGTGCCAGCAGCTGGCCGGGAGAACAAGAGACCCAGTACTTC
CDR3aa: CASSWPGEQETQYF
j_gene: TRBJ2-5
d_gene: -
abundance: -
v_gene: TRBV5-4

CDR3nt: TGCGCCAGCAGCTTGGACGGGCCCTACGAGCAGTACTTC
CDR3aa: CASSLDGPYEQYF
j_gene: TRBJ2-7
d_gene: -
abundance: once
v_gene: TRBV5-1

CDR3nt: TGCGCCAGCAGATCCGGGGCGAACACCGGGGAGCTGTTTTTT
CDR3aa: CASRSGANTGELFF
j_gene: TRBJ2-2
d_gene: -
abundance: few
v_gene: TRBV10-1

CDR3nt: TGTGCCGTCTCCAGGGGTTCCTACGAGCAGTACTTC
CDR3aa: CAVSRGSYEQYF
j_gene: TRBJ2-7
d_gene: -
abundance: few
v_gene: TRBV10-3

CDR3nt: TGTGCCAGCAAACGGGAGGTGAATGAGCAGTTCTTC
CDR3aa: CASKREVNEQFF
j_gene: TRBJ2-1
d_gene: TRBD2
abundance: -
v_gene: TRBV6-1

CDR3nt: TGCAGCGTTGAAGATCGGGGGACAGGGAATGGCTACACATTC
CDR3aa: CSVEDRGTGNGYTF
j_gene: TRBJ1-2
d_gene: TRBD1
abundance: few
v_gene: TRBV29-1

CDR3nt: TGTGCCAGCAGCCACCTCCCCATCGGGACAGGGGCTAGCGAGCAGTACTTC
CDR3aa: CASSHLPIGTGASEQYF
j_gene: TRBJ2-7
d_gene: TRBD1
abundance: -
v_gene: TRBV14

CDR3nt: TGTGCCAGCAGCTCTCGCTTCGCGGACACTGAAGCTTTCTTT
CDR3aa: CASSSRFADTEAFF
j_gene: TRBJ1-1
d_gene: -
abundance: -
v_gene: TRBV6-5

CDR3nt: TGTGCCAGCAGTCGCGATGGGGGTTATCAGCCCCAGCATTTT
CDR3aa: CASSRDGGYQPQHF
j_gene: TRBJ1-5
d_gene: -
abundance: -
v_gene: TRBV5-4